This entry features one T cell receptor (beta chain) sequence. It lacks a known antigen. Per-base quality was not reported, and no clone a single base away is much larger than it. The sample belongs to a study of CD4 T cells in relation to SARS-CoV-2 and coronaviruses (dated by TCRdb to 2020 to 2023). Context from the whole study: In the ViraFEST assay, PBMCs were grown with antigen for 9 to 10 days, and TCR beta CDR3s were then sequenced to identify antigen-specific clonal expansions. A different TCR-beta assay, based on Illumina, was used to sequence expansion assays from other donors in the study. At the level of individual TCR clonotypes, the study evaluated whether memory CD4+ T cells crossreact between the spike proteins of SARS-CoV-2 and those of common cold coronaviruses. An HIV-1 Nef peptide pool or a culture without peptide was used as the negative reference condition. HLA restriction was mapped for shared crossreactive spike epitopes using patient-derived lymphoblastoid cell lines. The Adaptive Biotechnologies TCR-sequencing kit was used for samples from a few pre-COVID donors and for the naive versus memory experiments, whereas the other data were Illumina-based. Overall study outcomes, separate from this receptor: In about 60% of donors, memory CD4+ clonotypes turned up that crossrecognized SARS-CoV-2 and at least one common cold coronavirus spike. Crossreactivity analysis was centred on spike protein, so crossreactivity against other viral proteins was not assessed. Crossreactive clones showed significantly weaker SARS-CoV-2-driven expansion than monoreactive clones, consistent with antigenic imprinting. Pre-pandemic and post-infection samples were not both contributed by any donor, so tracing of the source of pre-existing responses was limited. Small numbers of patients and of tested TCRs limited the study.

Library preparation was by the immunoSEQ multiplex PCR assay. From the authors' description of their analysis: During preprocessing, nonproductive sequences were removed, along with CDR3s that did not begin with C, did not end with F or W, or were shorter than 7 amino acids. The MANAFEST web app identified antigen-specific clonotypes based on expansion compared with the reference and other culture wells. A clone was considered positive if significant expansion relative to the reference culture was observed in 2 of 3 replicate wells at an FDR below 0.05. To be called positive, a clone also had to show significant expansion compared with every other tandem well and an odds ratio greater than 5. CDR3 homology was measured as pairwise Levenshtein distance, computed with the stringdist R package after trimming three terminal residues from each end. In its TCRdb copy, this immuneACCESS table keeps in-frame sequences only and misses some clones. Where compared with another copy, unresolved V genes explain less than half of these, and the others have no known cause. That table furnishes V, J and clone size, whereas the DNA furnished D and trimming. This sample lists about 21,000 clones; roughly 78% were detected once. The leading ten clones occupy about 18% of the sample.

Via the germline V gene (reference sequence), CDR1 is GTSNPN and CDR2 SVGIG. The CDR3 runs 13 residues from the cysteine to the phenylalanine. The DNA shown is the 39-base CDR3, in frame from base 1. Ends trimmed: V by 4 bases, J by 5 bases; bases unmatched to a gene: 2. CD4+ T cells from unexposed donors were collected before the COVID-19 pandemic (2011-2018). After around ten days of culture, CD4+ T cells were isolated with the EasySep CD4+ T cell isolation kit. As far as cell numbers permitted, CD4+ T cells from unexposed donors were tested for reactivity against SARS-CoV-2 S and N as well as four spike pools from common cold coronaviruses. Each well received a few million PBMCs, cultured in IMDM supplemented with roughly 5.1% human AB serum and 9.5 to 10 IU/ml IL-2. Half of the culture medium was replaced with fresh IL-2-containing medium on days 3 and 7. Each peptide culture condition was generally run in triplicate replicate wells. Leukapheresis product for the unexposed donors was purchased commercially. Ficoll-Paque PLUS gradient centrifugation was used to isolate PBMCs from leukapheresis product or whole blood. PBMCs were either cryopreserved at -140 degrees C or used fresh in the expansion assay. The QIAamp Micro DNA Kit was used to extract genomic DNA from the CD4+ T cells.

The source of this sequence is a human donor in good health. The rearranged chain carries TRBV30 and TRBJ1-5; 10 bases in between match TRBD1. Sequenced input: CD4+ T cells from PBMCs, cultured in vitro. The CDR3 sequence is CAWTGQGDQPQHF. The sequenced DNA is TGTGCCTGGACCGGACAGGGGGATCAGCCCCAGCATTTT.